What follows is one T cell receptor beta chain and its context. The source of the sample is a study of blood T cell repertoires in COVID-19. About the research overall: COVID-19 samples, acute and convalescent, were from the United States, Italy and Spain. Sources were T cells, B-cell-depleted T cells, or PBMCs; the material itself was cDNA or gDNA.

Germline CDR1 reads KGHSH; CDR2 reads LQKENI. J was trimmed by 1 base and V by 2 bases; bases with no gene match: 4. The CDR3 length is 15 residues. As processed by the authors: Scientists estimated how many nucleated cells there were by amplifying reference gene primers. The protocol was immunoSEQ multiplex PCR, while the TCRdb copy is restricted to in-frame clones and leaves out a portion. That table furnishes V, J and clone size, whereas the DNA furnished D and trimming. The sample lists roughly 150,000 clones, about 80% occurring once. This clonotype was sampled from an elderly woman with acute or convalescent COVID-19. Source material: peripheral blood. The chain has TRBV18 and TRBJ2-7; 8 positions match TRBD2. The CDR3 loop is CASSPSGGLSYEQYF. For the CDR3, the DNA is TGTGCCAGCTCACCAAGCGGGGGCCTTTCCTACGAGCAGTACTTC.